This is a list of T cell receptor beta chains from one sample in a study of T cells in Graves' hyperthyroidism and ophthalmopathy. TCRdb analysed the multiplex PCR reads with MiXCR anew, one entry per CDR3 protein. The data contain about 300,000 distinct CDR3 sequences, less than 20% of them singletons. The source material was blood. These receptors were collected from a man aged 45 to 65 with Graves' ophthalmopathy. Each CDR3 is given with its conserved first and last residue. The order of the fields is D gene, J gene, CDR3 length, clone size, V gene, CDR3 protein, CDR3 DNA. D genes are given only for firm matches. Some rows mark clone size as missing; the rest say once, few, many or name a class of expanded clone.

NA,TRBJ1-2,14,NA,TRBV27,CASSLGRTTYGYTF,TGTGCCAGCAGTTTGGGGAGGACTACCTATGGCTACACCTTC
NA,TRBJ1-2,14,NA,TRBV29-1,CSVIERGELDGYTF,TGCAGCGTGATAGAGAGGGGAGAGTTAGATGGCTACACCTTC
NA,TRBJ2-3,14,many,TRBV5-1,CASSLGFSGDTQYF,TGCGCCAGCAGCTTGGGCTTTTCGGGGGACACGCAGTATTTT
NA,TRBJ2-3,14,NA,TRBV5-1,CASTRGMGTDTQYF,TGCGCCAGCACTCGTGGGATGGGCACAGATACGCAGTATTTT
NA,TRBJ2-1,11,many,TRBV6-1,CASSDTGEQFF,TGTGCCAGCAGTGATACGGGTGAGCAGTTCTTC
TRBD1,TRBJ2-2,19,NA,TRBV5-1,CASSSTRQDRAEKTGELFF,TGCGCCAGCAGCTCCACCCGACAGGACAGGGCGGAAAAGACCGGGGAGCTGTTTTTT
NA,TRBJ2-7,11,many,TRBV3-1,CASSQVGEQYF,TGTGCCAGCAGCCAAGTGGGCGAGCAGTACTTC
TRBD2,TRBJ2-1,15,few,TRBV5-1,CASSFRREGYNEQFF,TGCGCCAGCAGCTTTCGCCGGGAGGGCTACAATGAGCAGTTCTTC
NA,TRBJ1-6,15,few,TRBV3-1,CASSHRETKNSPLHF,TGTGCCAGCAGCCACCGGGAGACGAAAAATTCACCCCTCCACTTT
TRBD1,TRBJ1-6,14,many,TRBV27,CASRTGAENSPLHF,TGTGCCAGCAGAACAGGGGCGGAAAATTCACCCCTCCACTTT
NA,TRBJ2-1,12,few,TRBV7-8,CASSFADNEQFF,TGTGCCAGCAGCTTTGCGGACAATGAGCAGTTCTTC
TRBD1,TRBJ1-2,15,few,TRBV5-1,CASSLGDRGSRGYTF,TGCGCCAGCAGCTTGGGGGACAGGGGGTCGCGTGGCTACACCTTC
NA,TRBJ1-4,17,few,TRBV19,CASSPGYGEATNEKLFF,TGTGCCAGTAGTCCCGGTTATGGGGAGGCAACTAATGAAAAACTGTTTTTT
NA,TRBJ2-2,13,few,TRBV7-2,CASSLQGFGELFF,TGTGCCAGCAGCTTACAGGGGTTCGGGGAGCTGTTTTTT
TRBD2,TRBJ2-5,13,NA,TRBV7-9,CASSLGTGGTQYF,TGTGCCAGCAGCTTAGGGACGGGGGGGACCCAGTACTTC
NA,TRBJ2-7,14,many,TRBV7-9,CASSLEGSAAEQYF,TGTGCCAGCAGCTTAGAAGGGTCCGCCGCCGAGCAGTACTTC
TRBD1,TRBJ2-1,15,few,TRBV5-1,CASSFTGGPINEQFF,TGCGCCAGCAGCTTTACAGGGGGACCCATCAATGAGCAGTTCTTC
NA,TRBJ2-7,13,NA,TRBV4-1,CASSRKDPAEQYF,TGCGCCAGCAGCCGGAAAGACCCCGCGGAGCAGTACTTC
TRBD2,TRBJ2-1,13,NA,TRBV4-2,CASSAGTTYEQFF,TGTGCCAGCAGCGCTGGGACTACGTATGAGCAGTTCTTC
NA,TRBJ2-3,15,few,TRBV4-1,CASSREGTGRDTQYF,TGCGCCAGCAGCCGAGAAGGAACAGGCCGGGATACGCAGTATTTT
NA,TRBJ2-7,15,NA,TRBV11-2,CASSLDEGGSREQYF,TGTGCCAGCAGCTTAGATGAAGGCGGATCCCGCGAGCAGTACTTC
NA,TRBJ1-2,12,few,TRBV18,CASSPVDYGYTF,TGTGCCAGCTCACCAGTAGACTATGGCTACACCTTC
NA,TRBJ2-3,16,NA,TRBV11-2,CASSLGAWRRTDTQYF,TGTGCCAGCAGCTTAGGGGCTTGGAGGCGCACAGATACGCAGTATTTT
NA,TRBJ1-5,12,many,TRBV10-2,CATSNSNQPQHF,TGCGCCACCTCCAATAGCAATCAGCCCCAGCATTTT
NA,TRBJ2-7,15,many,TRBV11-3,CASSLRGDGSYEQYF,TGTGCCAGCAGCTTAAGAGGGGACGGCTCCTACGAGCAGTACTTC
TRBD2,TRBJ2-1,15,few,TRBV20-1,CSARRAGGPYNEQFF,TGCAGTGCTAGACGAGCGGGAGGACCCTACAATGAGCAGTTCTTC
NA,TRBJ2-3,14,many,TRBV6-1,CASSLTGDEDTQYF,TGTGCCAGCAGTTTGACGGGGGATGAAGATACGCAGTATTTT